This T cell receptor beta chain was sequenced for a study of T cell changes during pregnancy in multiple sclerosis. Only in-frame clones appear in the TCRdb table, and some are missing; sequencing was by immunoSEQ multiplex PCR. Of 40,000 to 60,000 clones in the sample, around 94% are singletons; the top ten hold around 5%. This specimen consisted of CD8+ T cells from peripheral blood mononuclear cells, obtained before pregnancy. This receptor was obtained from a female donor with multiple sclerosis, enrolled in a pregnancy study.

The CDR3 DNA reads TGTGCCAGCAGCGCGGCGGGGATGAACACTGAAGCTTTCTTT. It yields the protein CASSAAGMNTEAFF. The rearrangement uses TRBV9 and TRBJ1-1; D gene unclear. The germline V gene has CDR1 SGDLS and CDR2 YYNGEE. This CDR3 contains 14 residues. With 3 bases removed from V and 0 bases from J, the gap between germline ends came to 9 bases.